This T cell receptor beta chain was identified during a study of blood T cell repertoires in COVID-19. Study-wide background: Samples taken during acute and convalescent COVID-19 were collected in the United States, Italy and Spain.

Per the germline V gene, CDR1 is KGHSH and CDR2 is LQKENI. The CDR3 runs to 13 residues. V lost 3 bases, J lost 0 bases, and 5 bases lay in between. Sequencing used immunoSEQ multiplex PCR; TCRdb keeps in-frame clones, though not all of them. This table has more than 300,000 clones, about 83% appearing once. The V gene is TRBV18, the J gene TRBJ1-1, with D tentatively TRBD1 (5 bases). This clonotype was obtained from a woman aged 45-65 years with acute or convalescent COVID-19. The material sequenced was peripheral blood. CDR3 loop: CASSPTVNTEAFF. The CDR3 DNA reads as TGTGCCAGCTCACCGACAGTGAACACTGAAGCTTTCTTT.